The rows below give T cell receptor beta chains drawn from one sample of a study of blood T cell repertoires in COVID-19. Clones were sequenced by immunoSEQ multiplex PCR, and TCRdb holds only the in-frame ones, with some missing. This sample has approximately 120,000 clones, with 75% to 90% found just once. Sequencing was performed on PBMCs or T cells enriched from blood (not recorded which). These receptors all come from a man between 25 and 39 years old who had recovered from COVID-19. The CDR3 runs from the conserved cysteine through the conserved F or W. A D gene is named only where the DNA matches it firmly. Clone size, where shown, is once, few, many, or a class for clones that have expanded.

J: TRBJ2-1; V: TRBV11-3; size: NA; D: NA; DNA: TGTGCCAGCAGCCCTGACAGTTACTCCTACAATGAGCAGTTCTTC; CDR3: CASSPDSYSYNEQFF
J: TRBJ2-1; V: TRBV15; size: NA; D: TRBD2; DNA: TGTGCCACCAGCAAGACTAGCGGACACTACAATGAGCAGTTCTTC; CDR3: CATSKTSGHYNEQFF
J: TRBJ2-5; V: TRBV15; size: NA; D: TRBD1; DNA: TGTGCCACCAGCAGAGATTCCAGGGGGTACCCAGAGACCCAGTACTTC; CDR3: CATSRDSRGYPETQYF
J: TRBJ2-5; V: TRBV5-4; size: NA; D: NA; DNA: TGTGCCAGCAGCTTGGGGGGCAATCCGGAGACCCAGTACTTC; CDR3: CASSLGGNPETQYF
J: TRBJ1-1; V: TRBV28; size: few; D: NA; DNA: TGTGCCAGCAGACGGGGGTCGAGCACTGAAGCTTTCTTT; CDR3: CASRRGSSTEAFF
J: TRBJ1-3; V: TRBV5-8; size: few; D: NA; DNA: TGTGCCAGCAGCGGACAGCTTCTAGGAAACACCATATATTTT; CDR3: CASSGQLLGNTIYF
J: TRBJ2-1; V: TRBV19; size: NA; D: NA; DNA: TGTGCCAGTATCACCGGGGTTAGATCGATGGATGAGCAGTTCTTC; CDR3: CASITGVRSMDEQFF
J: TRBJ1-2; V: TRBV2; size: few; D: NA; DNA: TGTGCCAGCAGTCCGGCCTGGGGGGAACCTCCGTGGGGCTACACCTTC; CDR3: CASSPAWGEPPWGYTF
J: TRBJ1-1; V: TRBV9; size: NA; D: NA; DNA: TGTGCCAGCGCGGAGGAGGGAGACACTGAAGCTTTCTTT; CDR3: CASAEEGDTEAFF
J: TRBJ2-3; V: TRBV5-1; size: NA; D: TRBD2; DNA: TGCGCCAGCAGCTTTGAAGCGGGAAGGGGCACAGATACGCAGTATTTT; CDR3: CASSFEAGRGTDTQYF
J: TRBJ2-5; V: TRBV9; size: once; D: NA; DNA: TGTGCCAGCAGCGTAGTAGGGGGCCAAGAGACCCAGTACTTC; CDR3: CASSVVGGQETQYF
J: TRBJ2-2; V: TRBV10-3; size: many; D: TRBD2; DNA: TGTGCCATCAGTGAGTCGACTAGCGGGAGGCTTGGGGAGCTGTTTTTT; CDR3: CAISESTSGRLGELFF
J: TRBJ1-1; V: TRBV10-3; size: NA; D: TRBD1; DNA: TGTGCCATCAGTGAGTCCGAGACAGGGTTCGACACTGAAGCTTTCTTT; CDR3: CAISESETGFDTEAFF
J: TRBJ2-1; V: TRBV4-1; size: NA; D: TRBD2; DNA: TGCGCCAGCAGCCAGCCCCTGGGGAGGGGCAGGGACAATGAGCAGTTCTTC; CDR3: CASSQPLGRGRDNEQFF
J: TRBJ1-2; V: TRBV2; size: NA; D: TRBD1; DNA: TGTGCCAGCAGTAACACAGGGGACCTCGGGGGCTACACCTTC; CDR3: CASSNTGDLGGYTF
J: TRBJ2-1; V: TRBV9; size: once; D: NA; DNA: TGTGCCAGCAGCGTAGCCGGAACAGGAAGCTCCTACAATGAGCAGTTCTTC; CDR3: CASSVAGTGSSYNEQFF
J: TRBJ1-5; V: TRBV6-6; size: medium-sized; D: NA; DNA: TGTGCCAGCAGTCGATCCTACGGCAATCAGCCCCAGCATTTT; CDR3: CASSRSYGNQPQHF
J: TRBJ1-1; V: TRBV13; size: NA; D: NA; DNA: TGTGCCAGCAGCCTAGGACAGCAATCCATGAACACTGAAGCTTTCTTT; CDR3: CASSLGQQSMNTEAFF
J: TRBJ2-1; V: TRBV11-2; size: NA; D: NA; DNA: TGTGCCAGCAGCCTTAATCCCCCAGGGTACAATGAGCAGTTCTTC; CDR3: CASSLNPPGYNEQFF
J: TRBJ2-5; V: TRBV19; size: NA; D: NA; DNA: TGTGCCAGTAGTATAGAAAGGGGGGAGACCCAGTACTTC; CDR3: CASSIERGETQYF
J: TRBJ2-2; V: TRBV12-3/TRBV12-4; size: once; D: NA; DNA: TGTGCCAGCAGTTTACTCGGGGTTGGGGAGCTGTTTTTT; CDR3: CASSLLGVGELFF
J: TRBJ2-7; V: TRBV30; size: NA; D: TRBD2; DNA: TGTGCCTGGAGTGTAGCGGGAGGGAATCGAGAGCAGTACTTC; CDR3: CAWSVAGGNREQYF
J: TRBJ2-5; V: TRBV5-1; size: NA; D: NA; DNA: TGCGCCAGCAGCTGGCGGGAGACCCAGTACTTC; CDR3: CASSWRETQYF
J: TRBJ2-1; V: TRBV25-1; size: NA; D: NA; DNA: TGTGCCAGCAGCGAAGCTCGGGGTAGCTCCTACAATGAGCAGTTCTTC; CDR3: CASSEARGSSYNEQFF
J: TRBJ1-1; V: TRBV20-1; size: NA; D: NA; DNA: TGCAGTGCTAGTTGGTGGCTCACTGAAGCTTTCTTT; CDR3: CSASWWLTEAFF
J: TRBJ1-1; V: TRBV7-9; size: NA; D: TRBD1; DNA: TGTGCCAGCAGCTTAGGACAGGGGGACACTGAAGCTTTCTTT; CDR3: CASSLGQGDTEAFF
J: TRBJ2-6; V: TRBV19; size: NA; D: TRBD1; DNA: TGTGCCAGTAGTATAGTAGGGGTAGGGACAGGGGGCGCTGGGGCCAACGTCCTGACTTTC; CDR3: CASSIVGVGTGGAGANVLTF
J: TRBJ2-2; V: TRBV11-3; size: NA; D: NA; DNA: TGTGCCAGCAGCTTGCGGGACGGTAACACCGGGGAGCTGTTTTTT; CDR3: CASSLRDGNTGELFF
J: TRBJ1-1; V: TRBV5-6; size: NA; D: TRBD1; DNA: TGTGCCAGCAGCTTGACAGGGGGCCCCGTTGGGAACACTGAAGCTTTCTTT; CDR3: CASSLTGGPVGNTEAFF
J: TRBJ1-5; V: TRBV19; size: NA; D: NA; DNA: TGTGCCAGTAGTCCAACAGTCCATAGCAATCAGCCCCAGCATTTT; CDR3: CASSPTVHSNQPQHF
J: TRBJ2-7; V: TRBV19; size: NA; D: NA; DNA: TGTGCCAGTAGTATCCTCACAGGCTACGAGCAGTACTTC; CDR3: CASSILTGYEQYF
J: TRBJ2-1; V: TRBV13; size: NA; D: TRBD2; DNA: TGTGCCAGCAGCCAACTAGCGGGCAATGAGCAGTTCTTC; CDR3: CASSQLAGNEQFF
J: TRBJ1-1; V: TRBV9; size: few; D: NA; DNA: TGTGCCAGCAGCCCCTCGGTGGGCGGGGGTTTGACTGAAGCTTTCTTT; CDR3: CASSPSVGGGLTEAFF
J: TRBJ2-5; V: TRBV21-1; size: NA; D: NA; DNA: TGTGCCAGCAGCACCAGACAGGAGAAAGAGACCCAGTACTTC; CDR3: CASSTRQEKETQYF
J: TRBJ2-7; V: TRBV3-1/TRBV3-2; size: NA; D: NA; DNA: TGTGCCAGCAGCCAAGGAGCCTACGAGCAGTACTTC; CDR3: CASSQGAYEQYF
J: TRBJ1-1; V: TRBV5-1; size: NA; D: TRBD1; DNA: TGCGCCAGCAGTCAGGGGGGATATGGCACTGAAGCTTTCTTT; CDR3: CASSQGGYGTEAFF
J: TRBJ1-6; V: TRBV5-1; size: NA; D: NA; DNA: TGCGCCAGCAGCTTGGGGGGAACAGGTGCCGGCCATTCACCCCTCCACTTT; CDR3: CASSLGGTGAGHSPLHF
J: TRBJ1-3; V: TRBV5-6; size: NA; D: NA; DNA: TGTGCCAGCAGCTTAGGGGCTTTTGGAAACACCATATATTTT; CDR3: CASSLGAFGNTIYF
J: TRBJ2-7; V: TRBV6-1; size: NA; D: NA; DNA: TGTGCCAGCAGTGAAGGGGCAGTCTACGAGCAGTACTTC; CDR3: CASSEGAVYEQYF